These 29 T cell receptor beta chains were sequenced from one sample in a study. MiXCR, run by TCRdb on the RT-PCR reads, gives a single entry per CDR3 protein. The repertoire includes 550,000 to 750,000 distinct CDR3 sequences, 14% of them detected once, and 3% to 4.5% sits in the top ten. Sample: memory CD4+ T cells from blood. The receptors were sampled from a female donor in good health, serving as a healthy control.

A few counts support this clonotype. The chain couples TRBV20-1 to TRBJ2-1; 7 bases fit TRBD1. The CDR3 runs 17 residues. With 0 bases clipped from V and 1 base from J, the junction kept 9 bases outside the gene matches. CDR1 and CDR2 from the germline V gene are DFQATT and SNEGSKA (reference sequence). The CDR3 sequence is CSARDTGAFGSYNEQFF. The DNA for the CDR3 is TGCAGTGCTAGAGACACAGGGGCGTTCGGGTCCTACAATGAGCAGTTCTTC.

The chain links TRBV4-3 to TRBJ2-7; the match to TRBD2 covers 8 bases. The CDR3 is made up of 18 amino acids. CDR1 and CDR2 from the germline V gene are LGHNA and YSLEER. Germline trimming cut 2 bases from V and 0 bases from J; bases unmatched to any gene: 12. CDR3 region: CASSQSLPGLVDSYEQYF. In DNA, the CDR3 is TGCGCCAGCAGCCAATCGCTTCCGGGACTAGTAGACTCCTACGAGCAGTACTTC.

This clonotype came up many times. The chain links TRBV6-2 or TRBV6-3 to TRBJ2-5, with D possibly TRBD2 on 6 matching bases. V was cut by 0 bases and J by 0 bases, with 11 bases left in between. The CDR3 runs to 16 residues. Per germline, CDR1 MNHEY and CDR2 SVGEGT. CDR3 sequence (DNA): TGTGCCAGCAGTTACTCTAGCGGAGAGTACCAAGAGACCCAGTACTTC. Translation gives CASSYSSGEYQETQYF.

This clonotype has more than one count but fewer than ten. This chain links TRBV30 with TRBJ2-7; 7 bases match TRBD1. Trimming cost V 5 bases and J 10 bases; bases outside gene matches: 8. The CDR3 is 11 amino acids. The germline CDR1 and CDR2 sequences are GTSNPN and SVGIG (reference sequence). DNA for the CDR3: TGTGCCTGGGACAGGGCGGCCGAACAGTACTTC. Translation gives CAWDRAAEQYF.

This clonotype turned up a few times. The J gene is TRBJ1-2, the V gene TRBV20-1; D gene uncertain. V shed 3 bases and J shed 8 bases, with 16 bases lying between them. Germline values: CDR1 DFQATT, CDR2 SNEGSKA (reference sequence). This CDR3 is 13 amino acids long. The CDR3 here is CSASSSASRGYTF. The DNA of the CDR3 is TGCAGTGCTAGTAGCAGCGCTTCGAGGGGCTACACCTTC.

At least ten counts were recorded for this clonotype. This chain links TRBV20-1 with TRBJ2-7; no clear D. Germline CDR1 reads DFQATT; CDR2 reads SNEGSKA (reference sequence). Trimming took 1 base from V and 3 from J, leaving 25 bases between them. CDR3 length equals 18 residues. The CDR3 nucleotides read TGCAGTGCTAGAGGTTCTTCGGATTATGGTTTCGGTGGCTACGAGCAGTACTTC. It yields the protein CSARGSSDYGFGGYEQYF.

The chain carries TRBV20-1 and TRBJ1-6; maybe TRBD1 (6 bases). V shed 0 bases and J shed 6 bases, with 21 bases lying between them. The CDR3 is made up of 18 amino acids. Germline-derived CDR1 and CDR2 are DFQATT and SNEGSKA (reference sequence). The CDR3 nucleotides are TGCAGTGCTAGAGAGGTGGGACACTTCAGCGCGGGTAATTCACCCCTCCACTTT. Translated, it gives CSAREVGHFSAGNSPLHF.

This chain joins TRBV20-1 and TRBJ2-5, with TRBD2 identical over 10 bases. Germline CDR1 reads DFQATT; CDR2 reads SNEGSKA (reference sequence). The CDR3 is made up of 18 amino acids. Trimming at V came to 2 bases and at J to 1 base, leaving 13 bases not matched to a gene. CDR3: CSARSGLAAGFRQETQYF. The CDR3 coding sequence is TGCAGTGCTAGATCCGGACTAGCGGCAGGATTCCGCCAAGAGACCCAGTACTTC.

The CDR3 nucleotides read TGCAGTGCTAGAAGACCTCCTGACGGGGACAGGGGAGAGACCCAGTACTTC. It is translated as CSARRPPDGDRGETQYF. V gene TRBV20-1 combines with J gene TRBJ2-5; 10 bases are shared with TRBD1. The germline V gene encodes CDR1 DFQATT and CDR2 SNEGSKA (reference sequence). The CDR3 is made up of 17 amino acids. With V trimmed by 2 bases and J by 4 bases, 13 bases remained unmatched.

This clonotype has only a few counts. The chain uses TRBV20-1 and TRBJ2-7; TRBD2 might be the D (6 bases). V lost 0 bases, J lost 4 bases, and 19 bases lay in between. The CDR3 length is 16 residues. Germline V lookup: CDR1 DFQATT, CDR2 SNEGSKA (reference sequence). This chain's CDR3 is CSARDLKRGGVYEQYF. The CDR3 region has the DNA TGCAGTGCTAGAGATCTAAAAAGGGGCGGGGTATACGAGCAGTACTTC.

This chain joins TRBV11-3 and TRBJ2-3; maybe TRBD1 (5 bases). CDR1 and CDR2 (germline): SGHNT, YENEEA. The CDR3 consists of 15 residues. Trimming shortened V by 4 bases and J by 2 bases, and 13 bases separated the two germline ends. The CDR3: CASSSHPDNTDTQYF. Here the CDR3 DNA reads TGTGCCAGCAGCTCACACCCGGACAACACAGATACGCAGTATTTT.

This clonotype was seen a few times. The chain uses TRBV5-1 and TRBJ2-1, with TRBD1 identical over 7 bases. Unmatched junction bases numbered 12, after V lost 7 bases and J lost 2 bases. This CDR3 comprises 16 residues. Germline CDR1 SGHRS, CDR2 YFSETQ. The CDR3 DNA reads TGCGCCAGCGTCTGGGACAGTCAAAGGGCCTACAATGAGCAGTTCTTC. This codes for CASVWDSQRAYNEQFF.

The V and J genes are TRBV20-1 and TRBJ2-3; 7 bases fit TRBD2. Germline trimming cut 5 bases from V and 5 bases from J; bases unmatched to any gene: 7. The CDR3 length is 13 residues. Germline V gene sequence: CDR1 DFQATT, CDR2 SNEGSKA (reference sequence). The DNA of the CDR3 is TGCAGTGCTTTCGCGGGAGCGGGAGATACGCAGTATTTT. Its protein product is CSAFAGAGDTQYF.

In DNA, the CDR3 is TGCGCCAGCAGCTTGGTAACTAGCGGACAAGAGACCCAGTACTTC. Amino acids: CASSLVTSGQETQYF. The chain combines TRBV5-1 with TRBJ2-5; 8 bases agree with TRBD2. Unmatched junction bases numbered 3, after V lost 0 bases and J lost 2 bases. Germline-derived CDR1 and CDR2 are SGHRS and YFSETQ. CDR3 length equals 15 residues.

This sequence joins TRBV30 and TRBJ1-1; D remains unclear. V was cut by 2 bases and J by 1 base, with 8 bases left in between. This CDR3 is 13 amino acids long. Germline V lookup: CDR1 GTSNPN, CDR2 SVGIG (reference sequence). The CDR3 DNA reads as TGTGCCTGGAGTAAGACAACGAACACTGAAGCTTTCTTT. Translation gives CAWSKTTNTEAFF.

The gene calls are TRBV5-5 and TRBJ2-7, with a possible D match to TRBD2 (6 bases). CDR3 length: 14 amino acids. V lost 4 bases to trimming and J lost 2 bases, with 13 bases between them. Germline values: CDR1 SGHKS, CDR2 YYEKEE (reference sequence). The CDR3 loop is CASSPRGSPYEQYF. In nucleotides, the CDR3 is TGTGCCAGCAGCCCTCGGGGGAGTCCCTACGAGCAGTACTTC. Using reference TRBV5-5 and TRBJ2-7 for the parts outside the CDR3, the full variable domain is DAGVTQSPTHLIKTRGQQVTLRCSPISGHKSVSWYQQVLGQGPQFIFQYYEKEERGRGNFPDRFSARQFPNYSSELNVNALLLGDSALYLCASSPRGSPYEQYFGPGTRLTVT.

The V and J genes are TRBV28 and TRBJ2-5; no definite D call. Germline CDR1 reads MDHEN; CDR2 reads SYDVKM. The V end was cut by 4 bases, the J end by 5 bases, with 20 bases between. The CDR3 spans 16 residues. Here the CDR3 reads CASSSPPTFGRETQYF. As DNA, the CDR3 is TGTGCCAGCAGTTCACCCCCGACTTTCGGTCGGGAGACCCAGTACTTC. Full variable domain (outside the CDR3, taken from reference TRBV28 and TRBJ2-5): DVKVTQSSRYLVKRTGEKVFLECVQDMDHENMFWYRQDPGLGLRLIYFSYDVKMKEKGDIPEGYSVSREKKERFSLILESASTNQTSMYLCASSSPPTFGRETQYFGPGTRLLVL.

Only a few counts were recorded for this clonotype. V gene TRBV10-3 combines with J gene TRBJ1-1; D is unresolved. Deletions cut 0 bases from V and 7 bases from J, with 6 bases between. Germline assignment: CDR1 ENHRY and CDR2 SYGVKD. The CDR3 consists of 12 residues. CDR3 residues: CAISESRGEAFF. Here the CDR3 DNA reads TGTGCCATCAGTGAGTCCCGGGGTGAAGCTTTCTTT.

This clonotype was counted a few times. J is TRBJ1-4 and V is TRBV20-1; 8 positions agree with TRBD1. The germline V gene has CDR1 DFQATT and CDR2 SNEGSKA (reference sequence). The CDR3 extends over 16 amino acids. Trimming at V came to 6 bases and at J to 0 bases, leaving 9 bases not matched to a gene. The CDR3 loop reads CSATGQGLATNEKLFF. In nucleotides, the CDR3 is TGCAGTGCCACAGGACAGGGTTTGGCAACTAATGAAAAACTGTTTTTT.

This clonotype was picked up many times. The rearrangement joins TRBV20-1 to TRBJ2-7; D remains unclear. The CDR3 length is 11 residues. With 3 bases removed from V and 2 bases from J, the gap between germline ends came to 5 bases. Per the germline V gene, CDR1 is DFQATT and CDR2 is SNEGSKA (reference sequence). CDR3 nucleotides: TGCAGTGCTAGGGTTCCCTACGAGCAGTACTTC. Its translation: CSARVPYEQYF.

This clonotype was seen at least ten times. This chain connects TRBV5-1 to TRBJ2-3; D may be TRBD2 (5 bases). The V end was cut by 0 bases, the J end by 1 base, with 9 bases between. Germline CDR1 is SGHRS and CDR2 is YFSETQ. This CDR3 has 15 amino acids. In DNA, the CDR3 is TGCGCCAGCAGCTTGGAGAGGGCAGGCACAGATACGCAGTATTTT. Translated: CASSLERAGTDTQYF.

This clonotype came up a few times. This chain joins TRBV5-1 and TRBJ1-1; perhaps TRBD1 as D (6 bases). Germline V gives CDR1 SGHRS, CDR2 YFSETQ. V lost 3 bases to trimming and J lost 4 bases, with 16 bases between them. This CDR3 is built from 15 residues. The CDR3: CASSSEGHYSTEAFF. CDR3 bases: TGCGCCAGCAGCTCGGAGGGACATTACTCCACTGAAGCTTTCTTT.

This clonotype has just a few counts. The chain recombines TRBV21-1 with TRBJ2-5. TRBV21-1 is flagged as a pseudogene. This CDR3 comprises 14 residues. CDR3 DNA sequence: TGTGCCAGCAACACTTCTTTGAGATGGGAGACCCAGTACTTC. It codes for CASNTSLRWETQYF.

This clonotype was picked up a small number of times. The chain joins TRBV13 to TRBJ1-5, with D perhaps matching TRBD1 (6 bases). Trimming stripped 4 bases from V and 0 bases from J, with 10 bases between. The CDR3 totals 15 residues. CDR1 is PRHDT, CDR2 FYEKMQ, per germline (reference sequence). The DNA of the CDR3 is TGTGCCAGCAGCTCCCGGACAGTTAGCAATCAGCCCCAGCATTTT. Translation: CASSSRTVSNQPQHF.

This clonotype was seen a handful of times. J is TRBJ2-3 and V is TRBV28; tentatively, D is TRBD1 (6 bases). The CDR3 runs to 15 residues. The germline CDR1 and CDR2 sequences are MDHEN and SYDVKM. The V end lost 6 bases, the J end lost 7 bases, and 20 bases lay between the germline ends. The CDR3 sequence: CASSEPGHSINTQYF. DNA of the CDR3: TGTGCCAGCAGCGAACCGGGACACTCAATCAATACGCAGTATTTT.

There are many counts of this clonotype. This chain connects TRBV20-1 to TRBJ1-1, with D tentatively TRBD1 (6 bases). The CDR3 runs to 13 residues. CDR1 DFQATT and CDR2 SNEGSKA come from the germline V gene (reference sequence). V lost 6 bases and J lost 4, with 15 bases in between. The CDR3: CSARGQGFTEAFF. In DNA, the CDR3 is TGCAGTGCCCGAGGGCAGGGGTTCACTGAAGCTTTCTTT.

This clonotype came up many times. The chain uses TRBV5-5 and TRBJ2-7; 7 nucleotides agree with TRBD1. The V gene's germline CDR1 is SGHKS and CDR2 YYEKEE (reference sequence). The CDR3 loop spans 13 amino acids. After removal of 6 bases from V and 2 bases from J, the junction contained 5 bases not matched to a gene. Here the CDR3 DNA reads TGTGCCAGCAAAGAGGGGGCTACCTACGAGCAGTACTTC. Translated: CASKEGATYEQYF. Using reference TRBV5-5 and TRBJ2-7 for the parts outside the CDR3, the full variable domain is DAGVTQSPTHLIKTRGQQVTLRCSPISGHKSVSWYQQVLGQGPQFIFQYYEKEERGRGNFPDRFSARQFPNYSSELNVNALLLGDSALYLCASKEGATYEQYFGPGTRLTVT.

This clonotype showed up just a few times. The chain employs TRBV7-2 and TRBJ2-3, with D possibly being TRBD2 (6 bases). This CDR3 region has 17 residues. Per the germline V gene, CDR1 is SGHTA and CDR2 is FQGNSA. V was pared by 1 base and J by 2 bases, with 16 bases between. The CDR3: CASSLGINAGITDTQYF. The CDR3 coding sequence is TGTGCCAGCAGCTTAGGGATAAATGCGGGAATCACAGATACGCAGTATTTT.

This clonotype was picked up a small number of times. The rearrangement uses TRBV6-6 and TRBJ2-3; possible D gene TRBD1, 6 bases. Germline assignment: CDR1 MNHNY and CDR2 SVGAGI (reference sequence). V lost 6 bases and J 5 bases, leaving 18 bases between the germline ends. This CDR3 comprises 15 residues. As DNA, the CDR3 is TGTGCCAGCAGCTTATTACCAGGGGTGGGAGATACGCAGTATTTT. It encodes CASSLLPGVGDTQYF.